The present T cell receptor (beta chain) was sequenced within a study of CD8+CD57+ T cells in acquired aplastic anemia. The wider study: Each DNA sample taken from sorted CD4+ and CD8+ cells came to about 3.2 ug on average.

With 3 bases removed from V and 0 bases from J, the gap between germline ends came to 4 bases. Germline assignment: CDR1 ENHRY and CDR2 SYGVKD. This CDR3 is 13 amino acids long. About this clonotype itself: The antigen is undetermined.

The template used for profiling TCR beta VDJ and CDR3 was genomic DNA. MiXCR, applied by TCRdb to the reads, yields one record per CDR3 protein. The sample includes about 120,000 distinct CDR3 sequences, 45% to 60% of them seen just once. General study findings and limits: Patient and control CD8+ Simpson's diversity was not significantly different.

All patients picked for sequencing had shown, by flow cytometry, an expansion of CD8+CD57+ cells. The sequencing sample was made of sorted CD4+, CD8+, or CD8+CD57+ T cells (not recorded which) from PBMCs. This TCR derives from a human donor with aplastic anemia. V is TRBV10-3 and J is TRBJ2-3; D is uncertain. CDR3 protein: CAISDSSTDTQYF. CDR3 nucleotide sequence: TGTGCCATCAGTGATTCCAGCACAGATACGCAGTATTTT.